Listed below are T cell receptor beta chains from one sample, sequenced in a study of shared clonotypes between healthy human individuals. TCRdb keeps only in-frame clones here, not all; method: immunoSEQ multiplex PCR. The sample has about 2.1 million clones, 85% to 95% seen once. The specimen sequenced was naive CD8+ T cells from PBMCs. The receptors shown here come from a man aged 18 to 29 in good health. Some clones in this sample may be carry-over from other donors' samples. Each CDR3 is given with its conserved first and last residue.

>TRBV9|TRBJ2-1
CASSVDTRDDEQFF
>TRBV6-5|TRBJ2-7
CASSYTLWEQYF
>TRBV27|TRBJ2-5
CASSLEGEGQETQYF
>TRBV6-6|TRBJ2-2
CASGDTGELFF
>TRBV4-1|TRBJ2-1
CASSQDQANEQFF
>TRBV2|TRBJ2-5
CASSEGVLVRGETQYF
>TRBV7-9|TRBJ2-7
CASSSNRGNSYEQYF
>TRBV11-2|TRBJ2-7
CASSLDTGGNYEQYF
>TRBV27|TRBJ2-1
CASSLFSRGNEQFF
>TRBV9|TRBJ2-2
CASSGGTNTGELFF
>TRBV6-4|TRBJ2-3
CASSIAGVWYF